This is a list of T cell receptor beta chains from one sample in a study of blood T cell repertoires in COVID-19. Some clones are missing from TCRdb's copy, which holds only in-frame ones; the method was immunoSEQ multiplex PCR. The table shows about 420,000 clones, with approximately 90% occurring only once. Specimen: peripheral blood. These receptors all come from a young man with COVID-19, enrolled during active disease. Each CDR3 is given with its conserved first and last residue. A D gene is named only where the DNA matches it firmly. Clone size, where shown, is once, few, many, or a class for clones that have expanded.

TRBV2	few	-	TRBJ1-4	CASSGLVEKLFF	TGTGCCAGCAGTGGGTTAGTGGAAAAACTGTTTTTT
TRBV12-5	once	-	TRBJ2-1	CASGLDSPVDEQFF	TGTGCTAGTGGTTTGGATTCTCCGGTCGATGAGCAGTTCTTC
TRBV5-1	-	TRBD1	TRBJ1-5	CASSPGTGGPQHF	TGCGCCAGCAGCCCCGGGACAGGGGGGCCCCAGCATTTT
TRBV4-1	-	-	TRBJ1-3	CASSQVRVGAGNTIYF	TGCGCCAGCAGCCAAGTCAGGGTAGGCGCTGGAAACACCATATATTTT
TRBV20-1	-	-	TRBJ1-1	CSARTDLEAFF	TGCAGTGCTCGGACAGATTTAGAAGCTTTCTTT
TRBV7-9	-	TRBD2	TRBJ2-2	CASSPGTSGTGELFF	TGTGCCAGCAGCCCTGGGACTAGCGGCACCGGGGAGCTGTTTTTT
TRBV12-5	-	-	TRBJ2-5	CASGSQETQYF	TGTGCTAGTGGTTCACAAGAGACCCAGTACTTC
TRBV6-2/TRBV6-3	-	TRBD2	TRBJ2-1	CASSYRGLAGNNEQFF	TGTGCCAGCAGTTACCGGGGACTAGCGGGCAACAATGAGCAGTTCTTC
TRBV4-2	few	TRBD1	TRBJ2-7	CASSHDPGTAYEQYF	TGTGCCAGCAGCCATGATCCCGGGACAGCCTACGAGCAGTACTTC
TRBV5-5	once	-	TRBJ2-1	CASSYRVRSYNEQFF	TGTGCCAGCAGCTACAGGGTCCGCTCCTACAATGAGCAGTTCTTC
TRBV7-6	-	TRBD2	TRBJ2-1	CASSSGGAIYNEQFF	TGTGCCAGCAGCTCCGGGGGGGCGATATACAATGAGCAGTTCTTC
TRBV19	-	-	TRBJ1-3	CASSISREAGGNTIYF	TGTGCCAGTAGTATATCTCGCGAGGCGGGAGGAAACACCATATATTTT
TRBV19	-	TRBD1	TRBJ1-1	CASSIATRGRDTEAFF	TGTGCCAGTAGTATAGCGACCAGGGGGCGGGACACTGAAGCTTTCTTT
TRBV28	-	TRBD1	TRBJ1-6	CASSPAGTAYSPLHF	TGTGCCAGCAGCCCGGCCGGGACAGCATATTCACCCCTCCACTTT
TRBV10-2	-	TRBD2	TRBJ2-7	CASSESMITTSAAGEQYF	TGCGCCAGCAGTGAGTCCATGATAACCACTAGCGCCGCAGGGGAGCAGTACTTC
TRBV9	-	TRBD2	TRBJ2-2	CASSGISGGTRKTGELFF	TGTGCCAGCAGCGGAATTAGCGGGGGGACGAGAAAAACCGGGGAGCTGTTTTTT
TRBV19	-	-	TRBJ2-5	CASSPGGGRETQYF	TGTGCCAGTAGTCCCGGAGGGGGCAGGGAGACCCAGTACTTC
TRBV4-2	few	TRBD1	TRBJ1-2	CASSQDRDRGNGYTF	TGTGCCAGCAGCCAAGATAGGGACAGGGGGAATGGCTACACCTTC
TRBV7-9	-	-	TRBJ2-7	CASSFGTIEQYF	TGTGCCAGCAGCTTTGGCACGATCGAGCAGTACTTC
TRBV25-1	-	-	TRBJ1-5	CASSESTGSNQPQHF	TGTGCCAGCAGTGAATCAACAGGGAGCAATCAGCCCCAGCATTTT
TRBV19	-	-	TRBJ1-1	CASTQTGAMDTEAFF	TGTGCCAGTACCCAGACAGGCGCTATGGACACTGAAGCTTTCTTT
TRBV12-3/TRBV12-4	-	-	TRBJ1-2	CASRLTLNYGYTF	TGTGCCAGCAGGCTTACATTAAACTATGGCTACACCTTC
TRBV7-8	-	-	TRBJ2-3	CASSLDSGLMSTRTDTQYF	TGTGCCAGCAGCTTAGATAGTGGTCTAATGTCTACCCGCACAGATACGCAGTATTTT
TRBV19	-	-	TRBJ2-3	CASNKGQGDTQYF	TGTGCCAGTAACAAGGGGCAGGGAGATACGCAGTATTTT
TRBV7-9	-	TRBD2	TRBJ2-5	CASSLRLAGGETQYF	TGTGCCAGCAGCTTGCGACTAGCGGGAGGAGAGACCCAGTACTTC
TRBV27	-	TRBD2	TRBJ2-1	CASSLYLAGGLNEQFF	TGTGCCAGCAGTTTATATCTAGCGGGAGGGTTGAATGAGCAGTTCTTC
TRBV4-1	-	TRBD2	TRBJ2-1	CASSRTSGGGDEQFF	TGCGCCAGCAGCCGGACTAGCGGGGGTGGCGATGAGCAGTTCTTC
TRBV27	-	TRBD1	TRBJ2-1	CASSFPGTGASEQFF	TGTGCCAGCAGTTTCCCCGGGACAGGGGCAAGCGAGCAGTTCTTC
TRBV18	-	-	TRBJ2-3	CASSRRDEIPDTQYF	TGTGCCAGCTCCCGGAGGGACGAGATCCCGGATACGCAGTATTTT
TRBV18	few	-	TRBJ1-5	CASSPTRGAGQPQHF	TGTGCCAGCTCACCGACCAGGGGTGCAGGGCAGCCCCAGCATTTT
TRBV5-1	-	TRBD2	TRBJ2-6	CASSLASGSSGANVLTF	TGCGCCAGCAGCTTGGCTAGCGGAAGCTCTGGGGCCAACGTCCTGACTTTC
TRBV10-2	once	-	TRBJ2-6	CASVPAVSGANVLTF	TGCGCCAGCGTCCCGGCGGTCTCTGGGGCCAACGTCCTGACTTTC
TRBV11-2	-	TRBD2	TRBJ2-7	CASSLGPTSGAYEQYF	TGTGCCAGCAGCTTAGGGCCGACTAGCGGGGCCTACGAGCAGTACTTC
TRBV15	-	TRBD2	TRBJ2-7	CATSRAGGDYEQYF	TGTGCCACCAGCAGAGCCGGGGGGGACTACGAGCAGTACTTC
TRBV5-6	-	-	TRBJ1-2	CASTLRVGYGYTF	TGTGCCAGCACCCTCCGGGTGGGCTATGGCTACACCTTC